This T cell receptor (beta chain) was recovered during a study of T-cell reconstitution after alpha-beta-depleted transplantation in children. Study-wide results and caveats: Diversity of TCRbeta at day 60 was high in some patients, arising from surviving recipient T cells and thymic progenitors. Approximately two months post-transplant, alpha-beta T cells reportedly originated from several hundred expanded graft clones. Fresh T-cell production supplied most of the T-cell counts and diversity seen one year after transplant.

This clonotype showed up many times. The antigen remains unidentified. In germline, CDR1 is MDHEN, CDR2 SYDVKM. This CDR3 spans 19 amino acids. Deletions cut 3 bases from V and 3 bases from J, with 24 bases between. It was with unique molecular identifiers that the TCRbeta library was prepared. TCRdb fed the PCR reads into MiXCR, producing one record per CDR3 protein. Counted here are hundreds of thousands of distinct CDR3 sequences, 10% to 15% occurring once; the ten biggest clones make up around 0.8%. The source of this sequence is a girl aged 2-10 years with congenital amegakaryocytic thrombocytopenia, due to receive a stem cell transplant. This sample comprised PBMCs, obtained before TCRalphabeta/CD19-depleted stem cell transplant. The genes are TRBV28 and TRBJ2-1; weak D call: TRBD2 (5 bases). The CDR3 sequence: CASSFVRGGRGFSYNEQFF. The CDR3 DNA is TGTGCCAGCAGTTTTGTCCGGGGTGGGAGAGGGTTTAGCTACAATGAGCAGTTCTTC.